This T cell receptor (beta chain) was observed in a study of post-analysis software for immune sequencing data. Study details: Several disease courses (relapsing-remitting, secondary progressive and progressive-relapsing) of multiple sclerosis were included.

This clonotype has a single count. As yet, its antigen is unknown. The study, taken as a whole, reports: Comparison of patients with controls showed four or five TRBV segments more frequent in patients, TRBV5-6, TRBV5-1 and TRBV20-1 among them. Relative to controls, patients with multiple sclerosis showed significantly lower normalized Chao1 diversity. Under the F measure, samples that were prepared in one batch clustered strongly together.

Unique molecular identifiers tagged the TCR beta cDNA libraries. T cells, roughly 1 to 10 million of them, yielded roughly 470,000 cDNA molecules. One entry per CDR3 protein, called by TCRdb with MiXCR from the PCR reads. Seen here are 750,000 to 950,000 distinct CDR3 sequences, roughly 50% observed once, and the top ten hold roughly 4.9%. V dropped 5 bases and J dropped 9; count of bases not matched to a gene: 10. The germline V gene encodes CDR1 DFQATT and CDR2 SNEGSKA (reference sequence). This CDR3 contains 15 residues. This clonotype was sampled from a girl under 18 with multiple sclerosis. The rearrangement uses TRBV20-1 and TRBJ2-1; the match to TRBD2 covers 13 bases. Sequenced input: blood. The CDR3 loop reads CSAGPGLAGSAEQFF. For the CDR3, the DNA is TGCAGTGCTGGCCCGGGACTAGCGGGGAGTGCTGAGCAGTTCTTC.